The entry that follows covers one T cell receptor (beta chain) sequence. This record comes from a study of cytomegalovirus exposure and HLA in healthy donors. J lost 1 base, V lost 5 bases, and 4 bases had no gene match. The CDR3 runs 14 residues. CDR1 MGHRA and CDR2 YSYEKL come from the germline V gene. PCR involved 60 Vbeta and 13 Jbeta primers. Profiled with immunoSEQ multiplex PCR; TCRdb holds only in-frame clones, not every one. The table records around 70,000 clones, 55% to 75% of them present only once. The chain employs TRBV4-1 and TRBJ1-1; 7 bases agree with TRBD1. Sequencing was carried out using PBMCs. The TCR was taken from a middle-aged woman in good health and CMV-seropositive. CDR3 loop: CASSLRQGNTEAFF. The CDR3 DNA sequence: TGCGCCAGCAGCTTAAGACAGGGGAACACTGAAGCTTTCTTT.